Listed below are T cell receptor beta chains from one sample, sequenced in a study of cytomegalovirus exposure and HLA in healthy donors. Using immunoSEQ multiplex PCR, the repertoire was profiled, and TCRdb retains in-frame clones only, with some absent. The table records around 130,000 clones, 65% to 75% of them present only once. Sequenced sample: PBMCs. The source is a woman between 50 and 59 years old in good health and CMV-seropositive. Both conserved end residues are part of each CDR3. The D gene is left open where the match is weak. Some rows mark clone size as missing; the rest say once, few, many or name a class of expanded clone.

clone_size j_call d_call v_call cdr3_aa cdr3_nt
many TRBJ1-3 . TRBV2 CASSDAGNTIYF TGTGCCAGCAGTGACGCAGGGAACACCATATATTTT
. TRBJ1-4 . TRBV28 CASSTLRPNEKLFF TGTGCCAGCTCCACCCTGCGGCCTAATGAAAAACTGTTTTTT
. TRBJ2-1 TRBD1 TRBV18 CASSPPTGRQNNEQFF TGTGCCAGCTCACCACCGACAGGGCGACAGAACAATGAGCAGTTCTTC
. TRBJ2-5 . TRBV12-5 CASGLGSNRAQETQYF TGTGCTAGTGGTTTGGGGTCAAACAGGGCCCAAGAGACCCAGTACTTC
. TRBJ2-1 . TRBV5-4 CASRNRETHNEQFF TGTGCCAGCAGAAACAGGGAAACGCACAATGAGCAGTTCTTC
. TRBJ2-2 . TRBV11-3 CASSSSSDTGELFF TGTGCCAGCAGCTCTTCTAGCGACACCGGGGAGCTGTTTTTT
. TRBJ2-7 TRBD2 TRBV6-5 CASNPGLVASYEQYF TGTGCCAGCAACCCGGGACTAGTTGCCTCCTACGAGCAGTACTTC
many TRBJ2-6 TRBD2 TRBV7-9 CASSPPGGAGANVLTF TGTGCCAGCAGCCCACCTGGGGGGGCTGGGGCCAACGTCCTGACTTTC
few TRBJ1-5 TRBD1 TRBV6-5 CASRGTGGNQPQHF TGTGCCAGCAGAGGGACAGGGGGCAATCAGCCCCAGCATTTT
. TRBJ2-2 . TRBV2 CASKVPGWSNGELFF TGTGCCAGCAAGGTCCCAGGTTGGTCCAACGGGGAGCTGTTTTTT
. TRBJ1-1 . TRBV2 CASSLTRNTEAFF TGTGCCAGCAGCCTTACAAGGAACACTGAAGCTTTCTTT
few TRBJ2-3 TRBD2 TRBV19 CASSIRTSGGSYDTQYF TGTGCCAGTAGTATACGGACTAGCGGGGGGTCGTACGATACGCAGTATTTT